The TCR beta chain described here comes from a study of T-cell reconstitution after alpha-beta-depleted transplantation in children. Unique molecular identifiers were incorporated when the TCRbeta library was constructed. MiXCR was run by TCRdb on the PCR reads, yielding one entry per CDR3 protein. The sample has 640,000 or so distinct CDR3 sequences, approximately 17% seen once. Germline V lookup: CDR1 MGHRA, CDR2 YSYEKL. CDR3 length equals 16 residues. V lost 1 base and J lost 2, with 13 bases in between. The receptor was derived from a human donor who donated a stem cell graft to a child with acute myeloid leukemia. J is TRBJ2-3 and V is TRBV4-1; no clear D. Specimen: PBMCs from the stem cell graft donor, collected from the stem cell graft. This CDR3 reads CASSQGYGPSTDTQYF. CDR3 sequence (DNA): TGCGCCAGCAGCCAAGGGTACGGGCCCTCCACAGATACGCAGTATTTT.